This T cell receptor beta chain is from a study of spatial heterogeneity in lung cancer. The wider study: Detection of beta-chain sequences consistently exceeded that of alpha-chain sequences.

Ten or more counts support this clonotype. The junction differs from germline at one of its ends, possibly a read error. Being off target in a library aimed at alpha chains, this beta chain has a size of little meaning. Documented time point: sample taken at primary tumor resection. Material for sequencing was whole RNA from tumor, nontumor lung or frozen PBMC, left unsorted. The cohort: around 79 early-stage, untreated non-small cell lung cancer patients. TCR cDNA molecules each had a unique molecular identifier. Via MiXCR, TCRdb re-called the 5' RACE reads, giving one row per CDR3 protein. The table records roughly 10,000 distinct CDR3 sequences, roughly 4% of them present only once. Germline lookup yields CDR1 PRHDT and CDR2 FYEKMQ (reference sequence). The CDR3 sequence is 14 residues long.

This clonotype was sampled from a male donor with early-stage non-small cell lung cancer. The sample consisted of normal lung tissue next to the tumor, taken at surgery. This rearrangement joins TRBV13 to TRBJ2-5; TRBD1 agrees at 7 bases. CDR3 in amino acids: CASSIGGRQETQYF. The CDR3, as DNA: TGTGCCAGCAGCATAGGGGGCAGACAAGAGACCCAGTACTTC.